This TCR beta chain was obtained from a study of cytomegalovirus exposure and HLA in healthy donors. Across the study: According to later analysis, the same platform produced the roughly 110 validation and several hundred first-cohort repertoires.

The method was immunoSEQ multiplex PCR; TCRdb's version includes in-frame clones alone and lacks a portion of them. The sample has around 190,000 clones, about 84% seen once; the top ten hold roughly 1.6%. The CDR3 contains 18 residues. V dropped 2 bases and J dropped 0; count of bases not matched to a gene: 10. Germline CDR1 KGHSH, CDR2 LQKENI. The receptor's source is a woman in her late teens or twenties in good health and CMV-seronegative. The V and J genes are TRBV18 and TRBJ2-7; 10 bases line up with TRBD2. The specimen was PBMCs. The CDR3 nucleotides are TGTGCCAGCTCACCAAGGGCCCTAGCGGGAGTGAACTCCTACGAGCAGTACTTC. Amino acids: CASSPRALAGVNSYEQYF.